A selection of T cell receptor beta chains follows, all from one sample in a study of T-cell memory formation after mild COVID-19. TCRdb re-called the 5' RACE reads with MiXCR, one entry per CDR3 protein. The sample contains around 250,000 distinct CDR3 sequences, more than 8% of which appear only once. The sequenced sample was PBMCs or a T cell subset sorted from them (not recorded which). These receptors all stem from a man between 18 and 35 years old who had mild COVID-19 (a few samples of this study predate the infection). Cell type and time point are not known. The CDR3 runs from the conserved cysteine through the conserved F or W. D genes are given only for firm matches. Some rows have no size entry. The others give once, few or many, or a class for an expanded clone.

cdr3_length: 14; v_call: TRBV19; clone_size: few; d_call: NA; j_call: TRBJ1-4; cdr3_aa: CASSIGQMNEKLFF; cdr3_nt: TGTGCCAGTAGTATAGGACAGATGAATGAAAAACTGTTTTTT
cdr3_length: 15; v_call: TRBV2; clone_size: few; d_call: TRBD2; j_call: TRBJ2-3; cdr3_aa: CAPRGIRGGTDTQYF; cdr3_nt: TGTGCCCCCCGGGGTATACGGGGGGGGACAGATACGCAGTATTTT
cdr3_length: 14; v_call: TRBV5-1; clone_size: many; d_call: NA; j_call: TRBJ1-5; cdr3_aa: CASSPGGGRQPQHF; cdr3_nt: TGCGCCAGCAGCCCCGGGGGGGGGCGGCAGCCCCAGCATTTT
cdr3_length: 18; v_call: TRBV7-3; clone_size: few; d_call: NA; j_call: TRBJ1-1; cdr3_aa: CASSLTGAGADLNTEAFF; cdr3_nt: TGTGCCAGCAGCTTAACAGGGGCGGGAGCAGACCTAAACACTGAAGCTTTCTTT
cdr3_length: 16; v_call: TRBV5-1; clone_size: many; d_call: TRBD2; j_call: TRBJ2-1; cdr3_aa: CASSLVPAGANNEQFF; cdr3_nt: TGCGCCAGCAGCTTGGTCCCAGCGGGGGCCAACAATGAGCAGTTCTTC
cdr3_length: 11; v_call: TRBV5-6; clone_size: many; d_call: NA; j_call: TRBJ2-1; cdr3_aa: CASSLEDEQFF; cdr3_nt: TGTGCCAGCAGCTTGGAGGATGAGCAGTTCTTC
cdr3_length: 15; v_call: TRBV20-1; clone_size: few; d_call: TRBD2; j_call: TRBJ2-3; cdr3_aa: CSARIGGAGTDTQYF; cdr3_nt: TGCAGTGCTAGGATCGGGGGGGCAGGGACAGATACGCAGTATTTT
cdr3_length: 13; v_call: TRBV5-1; clone_size: many; d_call: NA; j_call: TRBJ1-1; cdr3_aa: CASSDMVNTEAFF; cdr3_nt: TGCGCCAGCTCGGACATGGTGAACACTGAAGCTTTCTTT
cdr3_length: 15; v_call: TRBV29-1; clone_size: NA; d_call: TRBD2; j_call: TRBJ2-3; cdr3_aa: CSVGGLAGGTDTQYF; cdr3_nt: TGCAGCGTTGGGGGACTAGCGGGGGGCACAGATACGCAGTATTTT
cdr3_length: 11; v_call: TRBV2; clone_size: many; d_call: NA; j_call: TRBJ2-3; cdr3_aa: CASSEPDTQYF; cdr3_nt: TGTGCCAGCAGTGAACCAGATACGCAGTATTTT
cdr3_length: 13; v_call: TRBV20-1; clone_size: few; d_call: NA; j_call: TRBJ1-2; cdr3_aa: CSATDSSSYGYTF; cdr3_nt: TGCAGTGCAACGGACAGCTCTTCCTATGGCTACACCTTC
cdr3_length: 15; v_call: TRBV5-1; clone_size: few; d_call: NA; j_call: TRBJ1-2; cdr3_aa: CASSLVAKGLSGYTF; cdr3_nt: TGCGCCAGCAGCTTGGTGGCCAAGGGGTTGTCGGGCTACACCTTC
cdr3_length: 11; v_call: TRBV20-1; clone_size: few; d_call: NA; j_call: TRBJ2-7; cdr3_aa: CSARDDYEQYF; cdr3_nt: TGCAGTGCTAGAGATGACTACGAGCAGTACTTC
cdr3_length: 14; v_call: TRBV5-1; clone_size: NA; d_call: NA; j_call: TRBJ2-7; cdr3_aa: CASSLRGDPYEQYF; cdr3_nt: TGCGCCAGCAGCTTGAGAGGCGACCCCTACGAGCAGTACTTC
cdr3_length: 15; v_call: TRBV7-9; clone_size: NA; d_call: NA; j_call: TRBJ1-4; cdr3_aa: CASSPEGATNEKLFF; cdr3_nt: TGTGCCAGCAGCCCCGAAGGTGCAACTAATGAAAAACTGTTTTTT
cdr3_length: 12; v_call: TRBV28; clone_size: NA; d_call: NA; j_call: TRBJ2-5; cdr3_aa: CASSRRKETQYF; cdr3_nt: TGTGCCAGCAGTCGGCGGAAGGAGACCCAGTACTTC
cdr3_length: 13; v_call: TRBV11-2; clone_size: few; d_call: NA; j_call: TRBJ1-1; cdr3_aa: CASSLDPRSEAFF; cdr3_nt: TGTGCCAGCAGCTTAGATCCCCGTTCTGAAGCTTTCTTT
cdr3_length: 15; v_call: TRBV11-2; clone_size: NA; d_call: NA; j_call: TRBJ2-1; cdr3_aa: CASSPNPGPWNEQFF; cdr3_nt: TGTGCCAGCAGCCCAAATCCTGGACCCTGGAATGAGCAGTTCTTC
cdr3_length: 13; v_call: TRBV4-3; clone_size: many; d_call: NA; j_call: TRBJ2-1; cdr3_aa: CASSLGPNNEQFF; cdr3_nt: TGCGCCAGCAGCCTGGGACCAAACAATGAGCAGTTCTTC
cdr3_length: 13; v_call: TRBV20-1; clone_size: few; d_call: TRBD1; j_call: TRBJ2-3; cdr3_aa: CSAPGTGGDTQYF; cdr3_nt: TGCAGTGCTCCAGGGACAGGGGGAGATACGCAGTATTTT
cdr3_length: 14; v_call: TRBV5-1; clone_size: NA; d_call: NA; j_call: TRBJ1-1; cdr3_aa: CASSHGWGNTEAFF; cdr3_nt: TGCGCCAGCAGCCATGGTTGGGGCAACACTGAAGCTTTCTTT
cdr3_length: 13; v_call: TRBV20-1; clone_size: NA; d_call: NA; j_call: TRBJ1-1; cdr3_aa: CSAILPVNTEAFF; cdr3_nt: TGCAGTGCTATCCTACCGGTGAACACTGAAGCTTTCTTT
cdr3_length: 15; v_call: TRBV20-1; clone_size: NA; d_call: TRBD1; j_call: TRBJ2-2; cdr3_aa: CSAPRQGSGAGELFF; cdr3_nt: TGCAGTGCTCCAAGACAGGGGAGTGGCGCCGGGGAGCTGTTTTTT
cdr3_length: 18; v_call: TRBV3-1; clone_size: many; d_call: NA; j_call: TRBJ2-2; cdr3_aa: CASSQAITVTANTGELFF; cdr3_nt: TGTGCCAGCAGCCAAGCGATTACGGTGACCGCGAACACCGGGGAGCTGTTTTTT
cdr3_length: 14; v_call: TRBV20-1; clone_size: NA; d_call: NA; j_call: TRBJ2-3; cdr3_aa: CSASGAASTDTQYF; cdr3_nt: TGCAGTGCTAGTGGAGCAGCCAGCACAGATACGCAGTATTTT
cdr3_length: 18; v_call: TRBV5-1; clone_size: many; d_call: NA; j_call: TRBJ2-3; cdr3_aa: CASSPRSGWRLITDTQYF; cdr3_nt: TGCGCCAGCAGCCCTCGATCTGGGTGGAGGCTTATCACAGATACGCAGTATTTT
cdr3_length: 13; v_call: TRBV9; clone_size: few; d_call: NA; j_call: TRBJ1-6; cdr3_aa: CASSVEGNSPLHF; cdr3_nt: TGTGCCAGCAGCGTAGAAGGGAATTCACCCCTCCACTTT
cdr3_length: 15; v_call: TRBV6-2/TRBV6-3; clone_size: few; d_call: TRBD1; j_call: TRBJ1-1; cdr3_aa: CASSYPGQGNTEAFF; cdr3_nt: TGTGCCAGCAGTTACCCCGGACAGGGGAACACTGAAGCTTTCTTT
cdr3_length: 13; v_call: TRBV12-3/TRBV12-4; clone_size: once; d_call: NA; j_call: TRBJ1-5; cdr3_aa: CASSLGAGQPQQF; cdr3_nt: TGTGCCAGCAGTTTGGGGGCAGGACAGCCCCAGCAATTT
cdr3_length: 14; v_call: TRBV9; clone_size: NA; d_call: NA; j_call: TRBJ2-1; cdr3_aa: CASSVSPTNNEQFF; cdr3_nt: TGTGCCAGCAGCGTTTCCCCCACCAACAATGAGCAGTTCTTC
cdr3_length: 13; v_call: TRBV6-5; clone_size: NA; d_call: NA; j_call: TRBJ1-5; cdr3_aa: CASRGPTGQPQHF; cdr3_nt: TGTGCCAGCAGGGGACCGACCGGTCAGCCCCAGCATTTT
cdr3_length: 13; v_call: TRBV6-2/TRBV6-3; clone_size: few; d_call: NA; j_call: TRBJ2-5; cdr3_aa: CASSHRTEETQYF; cdr3_nt: TGTGCCAGCAGCCACCGAACAGAAGAGACCCAGTACTTC
cdr3_length: 17; v_call: TRBV20-1; clone_size: NA; d_call: TRBD1; j_call: TRBJ2-7; cdr3_aa: CSASARHRDRGIYEQYF; cdr3_nt: TGCAGTGCTAGTGCCCGCCACCGCGACAGGGGGATCTACGAGCAGTACTTC
cdr3_length: 13; v_call: TRBV12-3/TRBV12-4; clone_size: few; d_call: TRBD1; j_call: TRBJ1-2; cdr3_aa: CASSPGTGVLGTF; cdr3_nt: TGTGCCAGCAGTCCCGGGACAGGGGTTCTGGGCACCTTC
cdr3_length: 13; v_call: TRBV18; clone_size: NA; d_call: NA; j_call: TRBJ2-1; cdr3_aa: CASSAPSKDEQFF; cdr3_nt: TGTGCCAGCTCAGCCCCAAGCAAGGATGAGCAGTTCTTC
cdr3_length: 15; v_call: TRBV12-3/TRBV12-4; clone_size: NA; d_call: NA; j_call: TRBJ1-4; cdr3_aa: CASSPGSQGGEKLFF; cdr3_nt: TGTGCCAGCAGTCCGGGGAGCCAAGGGGGTGAAAAACTGTTTTTT
cdr3_length: 14; v_call: TRBV7-9; clone_size: NA; d_call: NA; j_call: TRBJ1-2; cdr3_aa: CASSLEGVAGGYTF; cdr3_nt: TGTGCCAGCAGCTTAGAAGGCGTTGCGGGTGGCTACACCTTC
cdr3_length: 15; v_call: TRBV18; clone_size: NA; d_call: NA; j_call: TRBJ2-3; cdr3_aa: CASSPREDNTDTQYF; cdr3_nt: TGTGCCAGCTCACCACGAGAAGACAACACAGATACGCAGTATTTT
cdr3_length: 17; v_call: TRBV12-3/TRBV12-4; clone_size: many; d_call: NA; j_call: TRBJ2-2; cdr3_aa: CASSLHPTGLNTGELFF; cdr3_nt: TGTGCCAGCAGTTTACATCCCACCGGACTTAACACCGGGGAGCTGTTTTTT
cdr3_length: 15; v_call: TRBV5-1; clone_size: NA; d_call: TRBD1; j_call: TRBJ2-2; cdr3_aa: CASSLARGRYGELFF; cdr3_nt: TGCGCCAGCAGCTTGGCCAGGGGGCGCTACGGGGAGCTGTTTTTT
cdr3_length: 12; v_call: TRBV29-1; clone_size: many; d_call: TRBD2; j_call: TRBJ2-1; cdr3_aa: CSARGEGYEQFF; cdr3_nt: TGCAGCGCGCGGGGGGAAGGCTATGAGCAGTTCTTC
cdr3_length: 14; v_call: TRBV6-2/TRBV6-3; clone_size: NA; d_call: NA; j_call: TRBJ1-1; cdr3_aa: CASRPRDKYTEAFF; cdr3_nt: TGTGCCAGCAGACCGCGGGACAAGTACACTGAAGCTTTCTTT
cdr3_length: 17; v_call: TRBV7-9; clone_size: few; d_call: NA; j_call: TRBJ2-3; cdr3_aa: CASSLAPQGVGTDTQYF; cdr3_nt: TGTGCCAGCAGCTTAGCCCCGCAAGGGGTAGGCACAGATACGCAGTATTTT
cdr3_length: 14; v_call: TRBV7-2; clone_size: many; d_call: NA; j_call: TRBJ2-5; cdr3_aa: CASSFTRTGETQYF; cdr3_nt: TGTGCCAGCAGCTTCACAAGGACGGGGGAGACCCAGTACTTC
cdr3_length: 16; v_call: TRBV6-6; clone_size: NA; d_call: NA; j_call: TRBJ2-1; cdr3_aa: CASSFQGSPPNNEQFF; cdr3_nt: TGTGCCAGCAGTTTCCAGGGGTCCCCCCCAAACAATGAGCAGTTCTTC
cdr3_length: 12; v_call: TRBV12-3/TRBV12-4; clone_size: few; d_call: NA; j_call: TRBJ2-1; cdr3_aa: CASTRTVNEQFF; cdr3_nt: TGTGCCAGCACCAGGACAGTTAACGAGCAGTTCTTC
cdr3_length: 15; v_call: TRBV5-1; clone_size: few; d_call: TRBD2; j_call: TRBJ2-3; cdr3_aa: CASSSGLVGGDTQYF; cdr3_nt: TGCGCCAGCAGCTCCGGACTGGTGGGGGGGGATACGCAGTATTTT
cdr3_length: 11; v_call: TRBV29-1; clone_size: NA; d_call: NA; j_call: TRBJ2-2; cdr3_aa: CSVAVTGELFF; cdr3_nt: TGCAGCGTTGCCGTCACCGGGGAGCTGTTTTTT